Following are 10 T cell receptor beta chains from one sample sequenced in a study of T cell repertoires in cytomegalovirus infection. TCRdb re-analysed the reads in MiXCR, keeping a single row per CDR3 protein. The table has 150,000 to 160,000 distinct CDR3 sequences, 20% to 25% seen once. Sequencing input: PBMCs. These TCRs come from a human donor in good health (CMV status not recorded). Some clones in this sample may be carry-over from other donors' samples.

The chain joins TRBV3-1 to TRBJ2-3; a possible D gene is TRBD2 (5 bases). The V end lost 1 base, the J end lost 4 bases, and 15 bases lay between the germline ends. The CDR3 runs 16 residues. In germline, CDR1 is LGHDT, CDR2 YNNKEL (reference sequence). The CDR3 nucleotides read TGTGCCAGCAGCCAAGGGGTTACGTGGGAGTCAGATACGCAGTATTTT. Its translation: CASSQGVTWESDTQYF.

This clonotype turned up a few times. The CDR3: CASALQAGGVGEAFF. CDR3 bases: TGTGCCAGCGCCCTCCAAGCAGGGGGCGTGGGTGAAGCTTTCTTT. The V gene is TRBV7-2, the J gene TRBJ1-1, with TRBD1 matching 8 bases. Germline V gene data show CDR1 as SGHTA and CDR2 as FQGNSA. The CDR3 is made up of 15 amino acids. V lost 8 bases to trimming and J lost 7 bases; unmatched junction nucleotides: 15. Looking up the rest from reference TRBV7-2 and TRBJ1-1 gives the full variable domain: GAGVSQSPSNKVTEKGKDVELRCDPISGHTALYWYRQSLGQGLEFLIYFQGNSAPDKSGLPSDRFSAERTGGSVSTLTIQRTQQEDSAVYLCASALQAGGVGEAFFGQGTRLTVV.

The J gene is TRBJ2-4, the V gene TRBV6-2 or TRBV6-3, with D tentatively TRBD1 or TRBD2 (5 bases each). V was clipped by 5 bases and J by 9 bases, with 17 bases between them. CDR3 length equals 14 residues. CDR1 is MNHEY and CDR2 is SVGEGT in the germline V gene. Written as DNA, the CDR3 is TGTGCCAGCAGTCTAGGACACAACGAGGGCATTCAGTACTTC. Its protein product is CASSLGHNEGIQYF.

On this clonotype: A much larger clonotype is one base distant, so this may be a read error. The J gene is TRBJ2-1, the V gene TRBV28; D is perhaps TRBD2 (5 bases). The CDR3 spans 14 residues. Germline CDR1 reads MDHEN; CDR2 reads SYDVKM. CDR3 nucleotides: TGTGCCAGCAGCCGGGGTGGATATTACAATGAGCAGTTGTTC. This gives the protein CASSRGGYYNEQLF. Together with reference TRBV28 and TRBJ2-1, the CDR3 gives the full variable domain: DVKVTQSSRYLVKRTGEKVFLECVQDMDHENMFWYRQDPGLGLRLIYFSYDVKMKEKGDIPEGYSVSREKKERFSLILESASTNQTSMYLCASSRGGYYNEQLFGPGTRLTVL.

This clonotype was counted between two and nine times. The rearrangement links TRBV29-1 to TRBJ2-5, with D possibly TRBD1 on 5 matching bases. Trimming left V 5 bases short and J 4 bases short, with 11 bases between. The CDR3 sequence is 12 residues long. Germline CDR1 is SQVTM and CDR2 is ANQGSEA. CDR3 in amino acids: CSVKTVGETQYF. The CDR3 bases are TGCAGCGTTAAGACAGTTGGAGAGACCCAGTACTTC.

The V and J genes are TRBV28 and TRBJ2-1; D is unresolved. CDR3 length: 13 amino acids. In germline, CDR1 is MDHEN, CDR2 SYDVKM. V lost 4 bases and J lost 7, with 11 bases in between. The CDR3 spells CASSSPQGNEQFF. The CDR3 nucleotides read TGTGCCAGCAGTTCACCCCAAGGTAATGAGCAGTTCTTC.

This clonotype was counted between two and nine times. The chain joins TRBV6-2 or TRBV6-3 to TRBJ2-7; a possible D gene is TRBD1 (6 bases). The CDR3 extends over 14 amino acids. Germline CDR1 and CDR2: MNHEY and SVGEGT. The V end was cut by 6 bases, the J end by 0 bases, with 12 bases between. The CDR3 coding sequence is TGTGCCAGCAGCCGACAGGTCAGCTCCTACGAGCAGTACTTC. It is translated as CASSRQVSSYEQYF.

This clonotype was counted a few times. Here the CDR3 reads CASSQGLLARSTDTQYF. CDR3 DNA: TGTGCCAGCAGCCAAGGCCTACTAGCGCGTAGCACAGATACGCAGTATTTT. The gene calls are TRBV14 and TRBJ2-3; TRBD2 matches at 7 bases. The CDR3 is made up of 17 amino acids. CDR1 SGHDN and CDR2 FVKESK come from the germline V gene. J was trimmed by 0 bases and V by 1 base; bases with no gene match: 7. Filled out from reference TRBV14 and TRBJ2-3, the complete variable domain reads EAGVTQFPSHSVIEKGQTVTLRCDPISGHDNLYWYRRVMGKEIKFLLHFVKESKQDESGMPNNRFLAERTGGTYSTLKVQPAELEDSGVYFCASSQGLLARSTDTQYFGPGTRLTVL.

This clonotype was detected ten times or more. This chain joins TRBV7-8 and TRBJ2-1; D is possibly TRBD2 (6 bases). V shed 5 bases and J shed 4 bases, with 21 bases lying between them. CDR1 and CDR2 from the germline V gene are SGHVS and FQNEAQ. The CDR3 loop spans 17 amino acids. The CDR3 nucleotides read TGTGCCAGCAGCCCGAAGGGGAGGCAGATTCTATACAATGAGCAGTTCTTC. It encodes CASSPKGRQILYNEQFF.

This clonotype was found many times. The V gene is TRBV25-1, the J gene TRBJ1-4; possibly TRBD1 for D (6 bases). The CDR3 totals 14 residues. CDR1 and CDR2 (germline): MGHDK, SYGVNS. The V end lost 3 bases, the J end lost 5 bases, and 10 bases lay between the germline ends. The CDR3, as DNA: TGTGCCAGCAGTGACTGGGGGGCGAATGAAAAACTGTTTTTT. It translates to CASSDWGANEKLFF. Filled out from reference TRBV25-1 and TRBJ1-4, the complete variable domain reads EADIYQTPRYLVIGTGKKITLECSQTMGHDKMYWYQQDPGMELHLIHYSYGVNSTEKGDLSSESTVSRIRTEHFPLTLESARPSHTSQYLCASSDWGANEKLFFGSGTQLSVL.